This is a list of T cell receptor beta chains from one sample in a study of T cell repertoires in cytomegalovirus infection. These TCRs' antigens remain unknown. TCRdb re-analysed the reads in MiXCR, keeping a single row per CDR3 protein. The table has some 940,000 distinct CDR3 sequences, roughly 30% seen once. The sample in question was cultured CD8+ T cells from PBMCs, obtained from culture after CMV antigen stimulation. These receptors all come from a human donor in good health (CMV status not recorded). Some clones in this sample may be carry-over from other donors' samples. Each CDR3 is given with its conserved first and last residue.

TRBV7-6 | 17 | CASSFQTGGAGTDTQYF
TRBV9 | 18 | CASSVSVQGPSGANVLTF
TRBV6-5 | 11 | CASSYGVGAFF
TRBV2 | 13 | CDSSDGQYNEQFF
TRBV7-9 | 14 | CASSPLGRENEQFF
TRBV6-1 | 13 | CASRSSGSYEQYF
TRBV6-5 | 18 | CASSYGGLAGGFTGELFF
TRBV11-2 | 16 | CASSYSPGAAKNIQYF
TRBV19 | 15 | CASRDTQSGTGELFF
TRBV27 | 14 | CVSSPSRMPYGYTF
TRBV4-1 | 14 | CASSQGRVPYIQYF
TRBV2 | 16 | CASSGEGPYSNQPQHF
TRBV27 | 16 | CASSFLAGADTDTQYF
TRBV7-9 | 12 | CANSLGPGELFF
TRBV12-3/TRBV12-4 | 13 | CASSLGPNQPQHF
TRBV27 | 12 | CASKSSADTQYF
TRBV2 | 14 | CASSEWGPNNEQFF
TRBV29-1 | 16 | CSVVIVTASSTDTQYF
TRBV5-4 | 14 | CASSPGLPKNIQYF
TRBV7-3 | 16 | CASSIPGLAGFNEQSF
TRBV4-1 | 16 | CASSQGADRATYEQYF
TRBV7-8 | 17 | CASSLAEGPYSNQPQHF
TRBV6-5 | 16 | CASSYSNRGASREQYF
TRBV19 | 16 | CASSIVAEGKFYGYTF
TRBV12-5 | 16 | CASGLDNRWRQETQYF
TRBV9 | 15 | CASSVGLVGYNEQFF
TRBV4-1 | 16 | CASSQDLVLGEETQYF
TRBV4-1 | 16 | CASSHIGQGATGELFF
TRBV5-6 | 16 | CASSEAPGLLVETQYF
TRBV7-2 | 12 | CANAGQGYGYTF
TRBV7-8 | 16 | CASSLEKVRTNSPLHF
TRBV7-6 | 15 | CASSFRTSGYNEQFF
TRBV10-2 | 15 | CASRISGGLTDTQYF
TRBV7-2 | 16 | CASSLDPGRGYYGYTF
TRBV6-1 | 13 | CASSGEGGLGTFF
TRBV6-8 | 14 | CASSLTSVNTEAFF
TRBV7-8 | 14 | CASSTPDSNNEQFF
TRBV4-1 | 15 | CASSQGRVGPYEQYF
TRBV4-1 | 15 | CASSQWGMVNQPQHF
TRBV14 | 18 | CASSPSNPDRGLYNEQFF
TRBV27 | 19 | CANSSLGPVGLKSGNTIYF
TRBV4-3 | 15 | CASSQTFMNTGELFF
TRBV28 | 13 | CASSPPGRLEAFF
TRBV10-1 | 12 | CASSDLNNTQYF
TRBV27 | 13 | CASSFGIWYEQYF
TRBV10-3 | 16 | CAISGEGPGVNEKLFF
TRBV6-2/TRBV6-3 | 12 | CASSTSRDGQFF
TRBV7-6 | 17 | CASSLVGTANSGNTIYF
TRBV7-9 | 15 | CASSTFRDGPYEQYF
TRBV10-3 | 17 | CAISGGTGGPPYNEQFF
TRBV4-3 | 17 | CASSRYHSGGSTDTQYF